This TCR beta chain comes out of a study of prognosis after radiotherapy for stage I lung cancer. The study amplified the TCR beta CDR3 region from genomic DNA. This amplification was carried out by two rounds of multiplex PCR. Amplification in first-round PCR relied on primers specific to each TRBV and TRBJ gene. TCRdb recomputed calls from the multiplex PCR reads with MiXCR, one row per CDR3 protein. The data hold approximately 35,000 distinct CDR3 sequences, with under 35% observed a single time. This clonotype was counted ten times or more. V lost 6 bases to trimming and J lost 5 bases; unmatched junction nucleotides: 2. From germline, CDR1 is DFQATT and CDR2 SNEGSKA (reference sequence). This CDR3 has 12 amino acids.

This TCR was recovered from a donor aged 50 or older with non-small cell lung cancer. Sequences were derived from PBMCs, sampled before or after stereotactic body radiation therapy (not recorded which). The chain employs TRBV20-1 and TRBJ1-5, with TRBD1 identical over 9 bases. The DNA of the CDR3 is TGCAGTGCCCGGACAGGGGATCAGCCCCAGCATTTT. Translating gives CSARTGDQPQHF.